The clone carrying this TCR beta chain has a count of ten or more. This specimen belongs to a study of T cells in Graves' hyperthyroidism and ophthalmopathy. Using RNA transcripts as the source, TCR beta CDR3 regions were amplified. During a first-round RT-PCR of the TCR CDR3, the HTBI primer set was used. TCRdb itself ran the multiplex PCR reads through MiXCR, one entry per CDR3 protein. The repertoire consists of 300,000 to 350,000 distinct CDR3 sequences, with 15% to 20% occurring once and the leading ten covering around 50%. Trimming removed 8 bases from V and 6 bases from J, with 9 bases in between. This CDR3 has 11 amino acids. Germline loops: CDR1 MNHEY, CDR2 SVGEGT.

This TCR was recovered from a woman aged 45-65 years with Graves' hyperthyroidism. Sequenced: blood. The chain has TRBV6-2 or TRBV6-3 and TRBJ2-3, with D hard to call. CDR3 amino acids: CASSGRDTQYF. Written as DNA, the CDR3 is TGTGCCAGCTCTGGTCGCGATACGCAGTATTTT.